Each of the 27 T cell receptor beta chains below was sequenced from the same sample in a study of a mutant IDH1 vaccine in newly diagnosed glioma. Time point indicated: week 5, during vaccination. Every vaccination contained 300 ug of the mutant IDH1 20-mer peptide and was paired with topical imiquimod. Their specific antigens are unknown. The protocol was immunoSEQ multiplex PCR, while the TCRdb copy is restricted to in-frame clones and leaves out a portion. The sample has approximately 60,000 clones; 70% to 85% are singletons. Sample: PBMCs, taken from a glioma patient whose treatment included an IDH1 peptide vaccine. The receptor set was obtained from a woman in her late teens or twenties with glioma. Some clones in this sample may be carry-over from other donors' samples.

The chain links TRBV11-1 to TRBJ2-5, with TRBD2 matching over 15 bases. Unmatched junction bases numbered 4, after V lost 5 bases and J lost 0 bases. CDR1 SGHAT and CDR2 FQDESV come from the germline V gene (reference sequence). There are 17 residues in the CDR3. CDR3 nucleotide sequence: TGTGCCAGCAGCCTCGGACTAGCGGGAGGGTACCAAGAGACCCAGTACTTC. Its protein is CASSLGLAGGYQETQYF.

The CDR3 here is CASSFDRGNLVPYEQYF. In nucleotides, the CDR3 is TGTGCCAGCAGCTTTGACAGGGGTAATCTCGTGCCCTACGAGCAGTACTTC. The chain joins TRBV7-6 to TRBJ2-7; 8 nucleotides line up with TRBD1. V dropped 3 bases and J dropped 2; count of bases not matched to a gene: 12. The germline CDR1 and CDR2 sequences are SGHVS and FNYEAQ. The CDR3 has 17 residues.

The DNA of the CDR3 is TGCGCCAGCAGCTTGGGTGGGACTAGCCCGAACAATGAGCAGTTCTTC. This encodes CASSLGGTSPNNEQFF. This chain joins TRBV5-1 and TRBJ2-1; TRBD2 aligns across 9 bases. Germline trimming cut 0 bases from V and 5 bases from J; bases unmatched to any gene: 6. The CDR3 extends over 16 amino acids. Germline lookup yields CDR1 SGHRS and CDR2 YFSETQ.

V gene TRBV5-1 combines with J gene TRBJ2-5; perhaps TRBD2 as D (6 bases). Trimming pared 1 base from V and 3 bases from J, leaving 10 bases between. The CDR3 runs to 14 residues. Looked up from germline, CDR1 is SGHRS and CDR2 is YFSETQ. The CDR3 DNA follows: TGCGCCAGCAGCTTGTACACGGGGGAAGAGACCCAGTACTTC. This codes for CASSLYTGEETQYF.

The chain links TRBV7-9 to TRBJ2-5; 11 nucleotides match TRBD2. Unmatched junction bases numbered 8, after V lost 6 bases and J lost 5 bases. Germline V gene lookup returns CDR1 SEHNR and CDR2 FQNEAQ (reference sequence). There are 15 residues in the CDR3. This chain's CDR3 is CASRASGGFLETQYF. CDR3 in DNA: TGTGCCAGCAGGGCTAGCGGGGGGTTTCTGGAGACCCAGTACTTC.

This chain uses TRBV19 with TRBJ2-4; maybe TRBD2 (5 bases). V was cut by 3 bases and J by 0 bases, with 24 bases left in between. CDR1 and CDR2 (germline): LNHDA, SQIVND (reference sequence). The CDR3 has 20 residues. The CDR3 sequence is CASSIIRPAARILAKNIQYF. The CDR3, as DNA: TGTGCCAGTAGTATCATTCGTCCAGCGGCAAGAATTCTAGCCAAAAACATTCAGTACTTC.

CDR3 protein: CASSLVFPKGWGTEAFF. CDR3 bases: TGTGCCAGCAGCCTTGTTTTTCCGAAAGGTTGGGGAACTGAAGCTTTCTTT. V usage is TRBV5-6 and J usage is TRBJ1-1; D not resolved. The CDR3 covers 17 residues. CDR1 SGHDT and CDR2 YYEEEE come from the germline V gene. Trimming took off 4 bases at V and 5 bases at J, with 24 bases between the two ends.

The rearrangement links TRBV6-5 to TRBJ2-5; 10 bases line up with TRBD1. The end of the DNA aligns better with TRBJ2-7, so the J call may be wrong. Germline V gives CDR1 MNHEY, CDR2 SVGAGI. The CDR3 extends over 13 amino acids. The DNA of the CDR3 is TGTGCCAGCAGTTTGACAGGGGGCGGCGAGCAGTACTTC. It is translated as CASSLTGGGEQYF.

The chain uses TRBV5-4 and TRBJ1-1; maybe TRBD1 (5 bases). Germline-derived CDR1 and CDR2 are SGHNT and YYREEE (reference sequence). This CDR3 has 14 amino acids. Trimming removed 2 bases from V and 4 bases from J, with 12 bases in between. The chain's CDR3 is CASSLGALGTEAFF. The CDR3 DNA is TGTGCCAGCAGCTTAGGGGCTCTTGGCACTGAAGCTTTCTTT.

The V call is TRBV10-3, the J call TRBJ1-1; D ambiguous. This CDR3 contains 14 residues. Germline values: CDR1 ENHRY, CDR2 SYGVKD. V shed 5 bases and J shed 0 bases, with 10 bases lying between them. In DNA, the CDR3 is TGTGCCATCAGTTATAGTGTCATGAACACTGAAGCTTTCTTT. It translates to CAISYSVMNTEAFF.

The V and J genes are TRBV2 and TRBJ1-2; 11 bases fit TRBD1. This CDR3 spans 16 amino acids. With 6 bases clipped from V and 8 bases from J, the junction kept 14 bases outside the gene matches. CDR1 and CDR2 (germline): SNHLY, FYNNEI. Here the CDR3 reads CASSPSGQGGKYGYTF. The CDR3, as DNA: TGTGCCAGCAGCCCCTCGGGACAGGGGGGAAAATACGGCTACACCTTC.

The chain combines TRBV7-9 with TRBJ1-5; D is uncertain. The CDR3 consists of 14 residues. V shed 0 bases and J shed 7 bases, with 10 bases lying between them. Germline V gives CDR1 SEHNR, CDR2 FQNEAQ (reference sequence). This chain's CDR3 is CASSLAGFGQPQHF. DNA of the CDR3: TGTGCCAGCAGCTTAGCGGGATTTGGGCAGCCCCAGCATTTT.

The rearrangement uses TRBV5-1 and TRBJ2-7, with D unresolved. The CDR3 loop spans 13 amino acids. Germline V gives CDR1 SGHRS, CDR2 YFSETQ. Trimming took off 0 bases at V and 6 bases at J, with 10 bases between the two ends. This CDR3 is CASSLEAWGEQYF. For the CDR3, the DNA is TGCGCCAGCAGCTTGGAGGCCTGGGGCGAGCAGTACTTC.

V and J are TRBV7-9 and TRBJ1-1, with 7 nucleotides matching TRBD1. The V gene's germline CDR1 is SEHNR and CDR2 FQNEAQ (reference sequence). The junction had 19 bases not matched to a gene; V was cut back by 4 bases and J by 11 bases. The CDR3 has 16 residues. The CDR3 sequence: CASSSTPLTGHHGAFF. The CDR3 region has the DNA TGTGCCAGCAGCTCCACTCCCTTGACAGGGCACCATGGGGCTTTCTTT.

The gene calls are TRBV9 and TRBJ1-5; the D gene is possibly TRBD1 (5 bases). Trimming left V 0 bases short and J 9 bases short, with 13 bases between. CDR1 SGDLS and CDR2 YYNGEE come from the germline V gene. The CDR3 loop spans 14 amino acids. The CDR3 loop is CASSVGQGGGPQHF. DNA of the CDR3: TGTGCCAGCAGCGTAGGTCAGGGCGGTGGGCCCCAGCATTTT.

The chain uses TRBV9 and TRBJ1-3, with unresolved D. The CDR3 is made up of 15 amino acids. Trimming cost V 2 bases and J 1 base, with 10 bases left between them. The V gene's germline CDR1 is SGDLS and CDR2 YYNGEE. The CDR3 reads CASSVSTASGNTIYF. For the CDR3, the DNA is TGTGCCAGCAGCGTCTCTACAGCTTCTGGAAACACCATATATTTT.

The chain has TRBV25-1 and TRBJ2-1; 7 bases agree with TRBD2. Germline CDR1 is MGHDK and CDR2 is SYGVNS. This CDR3 region has 16 residues. The V segment lost 1 base and the J segment 2 bases; nucleotides outside the gene matches: 5. CDR3 nucleotide sequence: TGTGCCAGCAGTGAATCTAGCCTAGCGGCCTACAATGAGCAGTTCTTC. Translating it yields CASSESSLAAYNEQFF.

This clone was seen just once. The chain links TRBV9 to TRBJ2-3; no definite D call. The CDR3 length is 14 residues. Germline V gene lookup returns CDR1 SGDLS and CDR2 YYNGEE. V gave up 2 bases and J gave up 2 bases, with 9 bases separating them. The CDR3 here is CASSVRQPTDTQYF. The CDR3, as DNA: TGTGCCAGCAGCGTCAGACAACCCACAGATACGCAGTATTTT. Combining the CDR3 with reference TRBV9 and TRBJ2-3 gives the whole variable domain DSGVTQTPKHLITATGQRVTLRCSPRSGDLSVYWYQQSLDQGLQFLIQYYNGEERAKGNILERFSAQQFPDLHSELNLSSLELGDSALYFCASSVRQPTDTQYFGPGTRLTVL.

The chain recombines TRBV19 with TRBJ2-3, with TRBD2 matching 10 bases. V trimming: 1 base; J trimming: 5 bases; junction bases outside the gene matches: 6. This CDR3 is 16 amino acids long. Germline V CDR1 and CDR2: LNHDA, SQIVND (reference sequence). As DNA, the CDR3 is TGTGCCAGTAGTATAGGGAGCGGGGGGGCCCAAGATACGCAGTATTTT. This encodes CASSIGSGGAQDTQYF.

This clone was counted a few times. This sequence joins TRBV7-3 and TRBJ1-1, with no clear D. V lost 2 bases, J lost 6 bases, and 10 bases lay in between. Germline V gives CDR1 SGHTA, CDR2 FQGTGA. CDR3 length: 13 amino acids. The CDR3 loop is CASSLDPQAEAFF. The CDR3 DNA reads as TGTGCCAGCAGCTTAGATCCCCAGGCTGAAGCTTTCTTT.

The chain joins TRBV5-5 to TRBJ1-5; TRBD1 agrees at 9 bases. The ends lost 5 bases at V and 4 bases at J; junction bases unmatched: 7. This CDR3 has 15 amino acids. Germline CDR1 and CDR2: SGHKS and YYEKEE (reference sequence). The chain's CDR3 is CASSRGTGMNQPQHF. As DNA, the CDR3 is TGTGCCAGCAGTCGGGGGACAGGGATGAATCAGCCCCAGCATTTT. Filled out from reference TRBV5-5 and TRBJ1-5, the complete variable domain reads DAGVTQSPTHLIKTRGQQVTLRCSPISGHKSVSWYQQVLGQGPQFIFQYYEKEERGRGNFPDRFSARQFPNYSSELNVNALLLGDSALYLCASSRGTGMNQPQHFGDGTRLSIL.

This chain links TRBV7-9 with TRBJ2-2, with D possibly TRBD1 on 6 matching bases. Germline V lookup: CDR1 SEHNR, CDR2 FQNEAQ (reference sequence). This CDR3 has 17 residues. The V gene lost 5 bases and the J gene lost 1 base, with 17 bases spanning the gap. The CDR3: CASSETTAGENTGELFF. The CDR3 region has the DNA TGTGCCAGCAGCGAGACCACGGCAGGGGAGAACACCGGGGAGCTGTTTTTT.

This chain uses TRBV5-5 with TRBJ2-7; TRBD2 aligns across 8 bases. J lost 2 bases, V lost 4 bases, and 5 bases had no gene match. CDR3 size: 14 residues. Germline V gene data show CDR1 as SGHKS and CDR2 as YYEKEE (reference sequence). The CDR3 sequence is CASSTGTSAYEQYF. Written as DNA, the CDR3 is TGTGCCAGCAGCACCGGGACTAGTGCCTACGAGCAGTACTTC.

The chain links TRBV7-9 to TRBJ2-2; TRBD1 aligns across 8 bases. CDR3 length: 15 amino acids. Germline CDR1 SEHNR, CDR2 FQNEAQ (reference sequence). Trimming took 3 bases from V and 4 from J; bases not matched to a gene: 4. Written as DNA, the CDR3 is TGTGCCAGCAGCTTCGACAGGGGTAGCACCGGGGAGCTGTTTTTT. It is translated as CASSFDRGSTGELFF.

The chain has TRBV10-3 and TRBJ2-1, with 10 bases aligning to TRBD2. The V and J ends lost 2 bases and 6 bases, in that order; junction bases with no gene match: 10. In germline, CDR1 is ENHRY, CDR2 SYGVKD. The CDR3 has 17 amino acids. CDR3 sequence reads: CAISERLAGELGNEQFF. As DNA, the CDR3 is TGTGCCATCAGTGAGAGGCTAGCGGGAGAGCTTGGCAATGAGCAGTTCTTC.

The CDR3: CASSQAGDEQFF. The CDR3 DNA follows: TGCGCCAGCAGCCAAGCCGGCGATGAGCAGTTCTTC. This chain joins TRBV4-1 and TRBJ2-1, with D unclear. The germline V and J ends were trimmed by 1 base and 8 bases, with 6 bases remaining between them. The V gene's germline CDR1 is MGHRA and CDR2 YSYEKL. The CDR3 extends over 12 amino acids.

The V call is TRBV4-3, the J call TRBJ2-2; no firm D call. Germline CDR1 is LGHNA and CDR2 is YSLEER. V was cut by 4 bases and J by 2 bases, with 8 bases left in between. The CDR3 length is 14 residues. This chain's CDR3 is CASSRQVNTGELFF. The CDR3, as DNA: TGCGCCAGCAGCCGGCAGGTTAACACCGGGGAGCTGTTTTTT.